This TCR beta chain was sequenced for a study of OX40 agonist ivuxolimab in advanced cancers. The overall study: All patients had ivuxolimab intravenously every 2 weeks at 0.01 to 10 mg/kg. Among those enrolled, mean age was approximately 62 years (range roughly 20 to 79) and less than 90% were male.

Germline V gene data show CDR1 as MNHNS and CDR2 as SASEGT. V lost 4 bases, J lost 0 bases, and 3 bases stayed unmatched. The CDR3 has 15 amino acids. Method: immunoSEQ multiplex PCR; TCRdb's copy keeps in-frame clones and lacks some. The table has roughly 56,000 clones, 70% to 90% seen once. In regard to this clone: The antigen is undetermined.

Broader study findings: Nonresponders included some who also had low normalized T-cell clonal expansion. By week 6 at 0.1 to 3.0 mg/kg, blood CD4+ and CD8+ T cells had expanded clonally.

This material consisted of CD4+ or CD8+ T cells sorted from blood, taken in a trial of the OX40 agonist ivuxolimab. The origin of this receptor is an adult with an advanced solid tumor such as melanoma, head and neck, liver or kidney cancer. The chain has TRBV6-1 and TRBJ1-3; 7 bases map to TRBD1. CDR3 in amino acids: CASSVGGYSGNTIYF. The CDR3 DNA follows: TGTGCCAGCAGTGTAGGGGGCTACTCTGGAAACACCATATATTTT.